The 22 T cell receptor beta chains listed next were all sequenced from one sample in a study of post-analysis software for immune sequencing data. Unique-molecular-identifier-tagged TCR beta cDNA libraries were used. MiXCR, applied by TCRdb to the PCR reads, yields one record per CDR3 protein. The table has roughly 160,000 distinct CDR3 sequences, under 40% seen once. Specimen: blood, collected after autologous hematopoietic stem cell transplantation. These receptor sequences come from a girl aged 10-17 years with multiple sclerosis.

CDR3 coding DNA: TGTGCCAGCGCCCAGGGGTTACCGAGTCAGCCCCAGCATTTT. Translation gives CASAQGLPSQPQHF. The V gene is TRBV27, the J gene TRBJ1-5; a possible D gene is TRBD1 (6 bases). The CDR3 is 14 amino acids. Germline values: CDR1 MNHEY, CDR2 SMNVEV (reference sequence). The V end lost 8 bases, the J end lost 6 bases, and 17 bases lay between the germline ends.

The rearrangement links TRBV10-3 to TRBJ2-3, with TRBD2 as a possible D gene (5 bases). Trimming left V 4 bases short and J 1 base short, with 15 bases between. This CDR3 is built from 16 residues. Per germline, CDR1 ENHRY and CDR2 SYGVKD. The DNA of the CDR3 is TGTGCCATCAGTGCGCCGGACTCCAAGGGCACAGATACGCAGTATTTT. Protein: CAISAPDSKGTDTQYF.

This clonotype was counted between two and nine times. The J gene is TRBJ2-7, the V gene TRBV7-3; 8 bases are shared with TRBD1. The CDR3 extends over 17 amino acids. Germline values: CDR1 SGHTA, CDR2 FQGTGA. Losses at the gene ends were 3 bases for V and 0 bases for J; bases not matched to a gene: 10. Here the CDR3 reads CASSFKPTGTGSYEQYF. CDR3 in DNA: TGTGCCAGCAGCTTTAAACCGACCGGGACAGGCTCCTACGAGCAGTACTTC.

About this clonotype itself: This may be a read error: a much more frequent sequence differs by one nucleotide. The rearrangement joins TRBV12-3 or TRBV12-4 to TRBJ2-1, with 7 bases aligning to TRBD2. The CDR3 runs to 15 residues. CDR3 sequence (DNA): TGTGCCAGCAGTCCCTGTAGCGGGTCCTACAATGAGCGGTTCTTC. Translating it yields CASSPCSGSYNERFF.

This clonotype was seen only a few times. The CDR3 here is CSARDLSSGPAYEQYF. The CDR3 region has the DNA TGCAGTGCTAGAGATCTCTCCAGCGGGCCCGCCTACGAGCAGTACTTC. This chain links TRBV20-1 with TRBJ2-7, with D possibly being TRBD2 (6 bases). Germline CDR1 reads DFQATT; CDR2 reads SNEGSKA (reference sequence). The CDR3 sequence is 16 residues long. Trimming removed 0 bases from V and 2 bases from J, with 17 bases in between.

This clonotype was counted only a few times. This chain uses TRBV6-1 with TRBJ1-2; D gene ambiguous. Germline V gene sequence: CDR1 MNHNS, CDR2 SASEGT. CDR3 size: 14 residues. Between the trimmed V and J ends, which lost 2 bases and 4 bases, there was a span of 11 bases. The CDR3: CASSERHTTYGYTF. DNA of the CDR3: TGTGCCAGCAGTGAAAGACACACCACCTATGGCTACACCTTC.

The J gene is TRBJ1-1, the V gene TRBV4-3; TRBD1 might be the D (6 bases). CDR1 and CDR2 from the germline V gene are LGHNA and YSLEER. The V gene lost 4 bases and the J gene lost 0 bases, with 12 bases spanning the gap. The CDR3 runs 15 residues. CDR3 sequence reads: CASSRGGTLNTEAFF. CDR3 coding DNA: TGCGCCAGCAGCCGAGGCGGGACACTGAACACTGAAGCTTTCTTT.

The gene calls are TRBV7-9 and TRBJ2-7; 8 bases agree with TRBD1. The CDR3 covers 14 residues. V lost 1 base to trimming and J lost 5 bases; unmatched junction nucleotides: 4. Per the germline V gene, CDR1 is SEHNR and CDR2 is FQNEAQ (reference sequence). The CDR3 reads CASSLGATGDEQYF. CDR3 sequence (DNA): TGTGCCAGCAGCTTAGGTGCGACAGGGGACGAGCAGTACTTC.

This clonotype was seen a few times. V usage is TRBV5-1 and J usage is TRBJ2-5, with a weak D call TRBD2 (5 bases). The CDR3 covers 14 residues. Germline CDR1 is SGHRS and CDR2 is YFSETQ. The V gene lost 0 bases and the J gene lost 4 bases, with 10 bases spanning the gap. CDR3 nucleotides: TGCGCCAGCAGCTTGGACGGGGTCGGAGAGACCCAGTACTTC. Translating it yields CASSLDGVGETQYF.

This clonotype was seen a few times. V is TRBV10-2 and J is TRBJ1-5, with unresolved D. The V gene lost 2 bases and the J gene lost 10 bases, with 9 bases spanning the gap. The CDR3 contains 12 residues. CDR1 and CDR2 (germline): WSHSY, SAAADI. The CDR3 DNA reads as TGCGCCAGCAGTGAGAGTGGCCTCCCCCAGCATTTT. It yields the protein CASSESGLPQHF.

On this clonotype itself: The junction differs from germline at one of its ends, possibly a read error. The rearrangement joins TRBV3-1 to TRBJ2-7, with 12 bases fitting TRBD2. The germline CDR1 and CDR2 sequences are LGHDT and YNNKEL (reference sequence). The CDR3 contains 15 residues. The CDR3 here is CANSPRTSGTGIQYF. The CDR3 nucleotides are TGTGCCAACAGCCCAAGGACTAGCGGGACCGGTATTCAGTACTTC.

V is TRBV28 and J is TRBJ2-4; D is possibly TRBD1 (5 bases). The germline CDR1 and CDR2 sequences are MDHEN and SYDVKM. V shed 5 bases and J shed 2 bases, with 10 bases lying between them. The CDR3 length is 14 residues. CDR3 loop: CASSLDRPKNIQYF. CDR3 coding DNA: TGTGCCAGCAGTCTTGACAGACCCAAAAACATTCAGTACTTC. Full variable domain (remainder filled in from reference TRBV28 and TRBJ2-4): DVKVTQSSRYLVKRTGEKVFLECVQDMDHENMFWYRQDPGLGLRLIYFSYDVKMKEKGDIPEGYSVSREKKERFSLILESASTNQTSMYLCASSLDRPKNIQYFGAGTRLSVL.

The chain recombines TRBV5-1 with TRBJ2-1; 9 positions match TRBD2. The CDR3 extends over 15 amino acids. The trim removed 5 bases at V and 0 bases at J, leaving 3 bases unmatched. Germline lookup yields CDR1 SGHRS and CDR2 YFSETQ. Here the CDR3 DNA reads TGCGCCAGCAGGACTAGCGGCAGCTCCTACAATGAGCAGTTCTTC. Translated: CASRTSGSSYNEQFF.

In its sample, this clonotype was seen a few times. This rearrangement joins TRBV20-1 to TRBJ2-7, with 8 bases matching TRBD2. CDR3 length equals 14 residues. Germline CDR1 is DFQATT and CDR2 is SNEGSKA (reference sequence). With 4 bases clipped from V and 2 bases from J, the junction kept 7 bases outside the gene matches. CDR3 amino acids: CSANRPGLAYEQYF. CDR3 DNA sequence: TGCAGTGCTAACCGCCCGGGACTAGCCTACGAGCAGTACTTC.

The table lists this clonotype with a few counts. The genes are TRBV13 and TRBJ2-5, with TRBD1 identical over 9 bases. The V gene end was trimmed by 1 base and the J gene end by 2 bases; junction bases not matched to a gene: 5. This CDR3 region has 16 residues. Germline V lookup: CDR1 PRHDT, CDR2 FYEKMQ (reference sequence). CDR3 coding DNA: TGTGCCAGCAGCTTAGTCGGGACAGGGAGACAAGAGACCCAGTACTTC. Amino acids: CASSLVGTGRQETQYF.

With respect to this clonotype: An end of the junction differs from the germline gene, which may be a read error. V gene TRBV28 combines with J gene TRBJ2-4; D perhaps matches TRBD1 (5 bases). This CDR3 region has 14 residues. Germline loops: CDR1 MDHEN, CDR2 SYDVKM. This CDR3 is CACSLDIAKNIQYF. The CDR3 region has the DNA TGTGCCTGCAGTTTGGACATAGCCAAAAACATTCAGTACTTC.

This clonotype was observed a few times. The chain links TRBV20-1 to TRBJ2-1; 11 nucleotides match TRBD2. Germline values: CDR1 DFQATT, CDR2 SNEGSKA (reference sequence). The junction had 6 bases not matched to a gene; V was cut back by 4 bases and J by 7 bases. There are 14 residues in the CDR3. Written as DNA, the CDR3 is TGCAGTGCTATAGCGGGAGGGCCTTGGAATGAGCAGTTCTTC. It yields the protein CSAIAGGPWNEQFF.

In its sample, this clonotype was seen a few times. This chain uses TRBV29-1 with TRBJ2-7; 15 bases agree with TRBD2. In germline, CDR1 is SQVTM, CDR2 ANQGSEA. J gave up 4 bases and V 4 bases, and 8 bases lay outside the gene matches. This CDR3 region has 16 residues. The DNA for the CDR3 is TGCAGCGTTGGGGGACTAGCGGGAGGTAAAGGGTACGAGCAGTACTTC. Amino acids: CSVGGLAGGKGYEQYF.

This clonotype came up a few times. The CDR3: CATSDALAQETQYF. The CDR3 coding sequence is TGTGCCACCAGTGACGCCCTAGCGCAAGAGACCCAGTACTTC. This chain connects TRBV24-1 to TRBJ2-5, with TRBD2 as a possible D gene (6 bases). The V end was cut by 4 bases, the J end by 2 bases, with 10 bases between. Germline-derived CDR1 and CDR2 are KGHDR and SFDVKD. CDR3 length: 14 amino acids.

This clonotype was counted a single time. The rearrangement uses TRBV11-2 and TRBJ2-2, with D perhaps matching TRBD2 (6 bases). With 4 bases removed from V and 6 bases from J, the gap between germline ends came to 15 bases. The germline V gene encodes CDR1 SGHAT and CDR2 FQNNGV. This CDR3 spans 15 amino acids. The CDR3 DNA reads TGTGCCAGCAGCTCGGCGGGACCCCTCCCCGGGGAGCTGTTTTTT. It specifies CASSSAGPLPGELFF.

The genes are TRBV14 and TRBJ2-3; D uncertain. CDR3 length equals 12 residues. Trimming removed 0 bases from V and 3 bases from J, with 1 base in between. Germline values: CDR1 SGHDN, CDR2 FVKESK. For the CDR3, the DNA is TGTGCCAGCAGCCAAGATACAGATACGCAGTATTTT. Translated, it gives CASSQDTDTQYF.

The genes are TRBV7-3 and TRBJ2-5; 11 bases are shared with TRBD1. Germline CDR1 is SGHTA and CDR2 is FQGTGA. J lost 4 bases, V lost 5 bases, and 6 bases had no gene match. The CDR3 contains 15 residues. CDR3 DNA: TGTGCCAGCAGCGAGAGGACAGGGGGCATAGAGACCCAGTACTTC. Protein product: CASSERTGGIETQYF.